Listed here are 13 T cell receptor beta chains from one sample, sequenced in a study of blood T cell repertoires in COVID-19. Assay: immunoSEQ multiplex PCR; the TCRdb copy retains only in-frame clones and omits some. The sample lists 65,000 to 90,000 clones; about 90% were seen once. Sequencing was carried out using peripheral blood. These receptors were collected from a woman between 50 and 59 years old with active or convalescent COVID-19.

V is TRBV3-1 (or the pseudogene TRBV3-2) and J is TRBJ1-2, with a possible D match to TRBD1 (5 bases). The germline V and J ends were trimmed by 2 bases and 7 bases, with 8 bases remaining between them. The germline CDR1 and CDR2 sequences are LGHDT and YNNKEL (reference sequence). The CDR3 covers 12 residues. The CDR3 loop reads CASSQTDTGYTF. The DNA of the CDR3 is TGTGCCAGCAGCCAAACGGACACTGGCTACACCTTC.

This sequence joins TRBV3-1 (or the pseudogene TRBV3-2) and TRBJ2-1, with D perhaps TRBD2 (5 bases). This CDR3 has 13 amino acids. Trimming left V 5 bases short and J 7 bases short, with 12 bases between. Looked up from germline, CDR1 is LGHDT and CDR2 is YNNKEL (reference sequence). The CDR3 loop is CASSSAGFNEQFF. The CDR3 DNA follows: TGTGCCAGCAGCTCTGCGGGTTTTAATGAGCAGTTCTTC.

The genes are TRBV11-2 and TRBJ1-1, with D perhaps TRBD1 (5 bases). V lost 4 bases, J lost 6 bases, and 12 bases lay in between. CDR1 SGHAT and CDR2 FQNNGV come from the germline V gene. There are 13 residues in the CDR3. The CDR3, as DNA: TGTGCCAGCAGCTATGTCCCGGGGGCTGAAGCTTTCTTT. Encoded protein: CASSYVPGAEAFF.

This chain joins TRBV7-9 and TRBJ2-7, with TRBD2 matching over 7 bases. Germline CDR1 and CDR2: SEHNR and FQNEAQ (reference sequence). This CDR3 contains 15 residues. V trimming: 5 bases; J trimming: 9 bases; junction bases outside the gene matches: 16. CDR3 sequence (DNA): TGTGCCAGCAGCCCCTCACAGCGGGGACTTTCCGGGCAGTACTTC. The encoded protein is CASSPSQRGLSGQYF.

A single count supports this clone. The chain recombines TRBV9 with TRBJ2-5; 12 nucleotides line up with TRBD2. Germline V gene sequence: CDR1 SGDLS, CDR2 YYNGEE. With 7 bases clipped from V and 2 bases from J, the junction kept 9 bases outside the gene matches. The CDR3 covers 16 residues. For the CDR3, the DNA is TGTGCCAGCTCCACACCGACTAGCGGGGGACAAGAGACCCAGTACTTC. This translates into CASSTPTSGGQETQYF.

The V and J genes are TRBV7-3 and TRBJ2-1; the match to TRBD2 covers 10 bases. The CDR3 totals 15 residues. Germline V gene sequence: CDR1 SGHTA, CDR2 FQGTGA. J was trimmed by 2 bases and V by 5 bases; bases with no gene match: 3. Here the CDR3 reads CASSHGLAAYNEQFF. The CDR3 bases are TGTGCCAGCAGCCACGGACTAGCGGCCTACAATGAGCAGTTCTTC.

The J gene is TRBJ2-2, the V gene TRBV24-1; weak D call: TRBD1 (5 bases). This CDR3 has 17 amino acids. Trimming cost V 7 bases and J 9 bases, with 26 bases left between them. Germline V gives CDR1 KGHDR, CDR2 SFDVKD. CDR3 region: CATSAGLGQGRSRELFF. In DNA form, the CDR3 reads TGTGCCACCAGCGCCGGTTTGGGGCAGGGAAGGTCCAGGGAGCTGTTTTTT.

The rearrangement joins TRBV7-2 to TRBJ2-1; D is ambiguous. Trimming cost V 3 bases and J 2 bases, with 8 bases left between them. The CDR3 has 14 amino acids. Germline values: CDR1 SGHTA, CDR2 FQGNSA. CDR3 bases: TGTGCCAGCAGCTTCCCCCGGGCCTACAATGAGCAGTTCTTC. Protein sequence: CASSFPRAYNEQFF.

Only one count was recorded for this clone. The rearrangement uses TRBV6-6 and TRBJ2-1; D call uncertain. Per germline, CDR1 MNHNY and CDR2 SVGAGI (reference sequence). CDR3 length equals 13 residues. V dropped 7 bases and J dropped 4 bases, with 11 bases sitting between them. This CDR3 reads CASTQRVYNEQFF. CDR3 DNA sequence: TGTGCCAGCACCCAGCGAGTTTACAATGAGCAGTTCTTC.

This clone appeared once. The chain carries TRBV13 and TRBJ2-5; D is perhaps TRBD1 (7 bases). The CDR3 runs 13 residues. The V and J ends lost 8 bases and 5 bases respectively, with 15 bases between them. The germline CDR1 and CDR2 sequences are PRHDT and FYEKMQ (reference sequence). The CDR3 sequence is CASSGGRRETQYF. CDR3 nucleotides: TGTGCCAGCTCAGGGGGGCGCCGGGAGACCCAGTACTTC.

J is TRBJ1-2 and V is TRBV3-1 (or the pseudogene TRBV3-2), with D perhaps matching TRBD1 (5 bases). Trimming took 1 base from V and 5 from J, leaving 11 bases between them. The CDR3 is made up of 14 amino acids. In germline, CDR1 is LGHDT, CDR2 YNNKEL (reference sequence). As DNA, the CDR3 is TGTGCCAGCAGCCAAGGTCAGGACATTTATGGCTACACCTTC. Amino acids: CASSQGQDIYGYTF.

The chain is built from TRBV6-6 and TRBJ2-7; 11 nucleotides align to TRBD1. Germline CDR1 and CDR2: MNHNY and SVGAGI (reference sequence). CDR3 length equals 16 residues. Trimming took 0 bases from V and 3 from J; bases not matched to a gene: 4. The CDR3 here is CASSYSPGTGGYEQYF. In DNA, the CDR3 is TGTGCCAGCAGTTACTCGCCCGGGACAGGGGGCTACGAGCAGTACTTC.

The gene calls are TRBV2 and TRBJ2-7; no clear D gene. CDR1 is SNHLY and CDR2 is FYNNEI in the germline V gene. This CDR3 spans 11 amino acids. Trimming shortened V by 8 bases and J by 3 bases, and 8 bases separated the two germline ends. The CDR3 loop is CASYTIYEQYF. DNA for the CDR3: TGTGCCAGCTACACGATCTACGAGCAGTACTTC.